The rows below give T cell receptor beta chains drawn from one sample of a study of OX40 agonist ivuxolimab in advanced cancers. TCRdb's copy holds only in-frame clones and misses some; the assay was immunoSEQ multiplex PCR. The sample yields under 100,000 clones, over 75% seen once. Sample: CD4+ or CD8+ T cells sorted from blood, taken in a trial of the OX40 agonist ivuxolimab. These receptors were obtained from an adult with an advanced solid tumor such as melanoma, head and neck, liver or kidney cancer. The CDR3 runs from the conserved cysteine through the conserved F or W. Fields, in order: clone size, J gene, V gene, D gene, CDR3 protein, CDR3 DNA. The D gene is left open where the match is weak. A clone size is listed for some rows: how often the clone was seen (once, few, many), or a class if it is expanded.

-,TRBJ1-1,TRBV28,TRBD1,CASSLTLGTGNTEAFF,TGTGCCAGCAGTTTAACGCTGGGGACAGGGAACACTGAAGCTTTCTTT
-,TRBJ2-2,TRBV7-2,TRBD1,CASSPRGGLNTGELFF,TGTGCCAGCAGCCCCCGAGGGGGCCTGAACACCGGGGAGCTGTTTTTT
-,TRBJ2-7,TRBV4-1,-,CASSHGIYGEQYF,TGCGCCAGCAGCCATGGGATATACGGGGAGCAGTACTTC
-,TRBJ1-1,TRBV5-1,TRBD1,CASSTTGGLNTEAFF,TGCGCCAGCAGCACGACAGGGGGTCTGAACACTGAAGCTTTCTTT
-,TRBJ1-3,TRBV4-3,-,CASSQAGGGGGNTIYF,TGCGCCAGCAGCCAAGCTGGGGGGGGCGGTGGAAACACCATATATTTT
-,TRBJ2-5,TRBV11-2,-,CASSPVGGFNQETQYF,TGTGCCAGCAGCCCCGTAGGTGGGTTCAACCAAGAGACCCAGTACTTC
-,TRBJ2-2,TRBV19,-,CASIPSGAAGELFF,TGTGCCAGTATCCCCTCAGGGGCAGCCGGGGAGCTGTTTTTT
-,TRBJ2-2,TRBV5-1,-,CASSPGTTAGELFF,TGCGCCAGCAGCCCTGGGACAACTGCCGGGGAGCTGTTTTTT
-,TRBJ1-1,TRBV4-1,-,CASSQDPQSTEAFF,TGCGCCAGCAGCCAAGATCCGCAGTCCACTGAAGCTTTCTTT
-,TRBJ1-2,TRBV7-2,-,CASSLGLQVNYGYTF,TGTGCCAGCAGCTTAGGTTTACAGGTTAACTATGGCTACACCTTC
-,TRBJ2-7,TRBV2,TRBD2,CASKTGTSGPYEQYF,TGTGCCAGCAAGACCGGGACTAGCGGTCCCTACGAGCAGTACTTC
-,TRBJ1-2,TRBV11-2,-,CAGVPVDGYGYTF,TGTGCCGGTGTACCCGTTGATGGTTATGGCTACACCTTC
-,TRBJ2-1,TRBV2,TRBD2,CASRDLAGGVYNEQFF,TGTGCCAGCAGAGATCTAGCGGGAGGGGTATACAATGAGCAGTTCTTC
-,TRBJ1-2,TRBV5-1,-,CASRGTVGANYGYTF,TGCGCCAGCAGAGGGACGGTGGGCGCTAACTATGGCTACACCTTC
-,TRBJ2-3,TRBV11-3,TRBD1,CASSTRTGEGGTDTQYF,TGTGCCAGCAGCACCCGGACAGGGGAGGGCGGCACAGATACGCAGTATTTT
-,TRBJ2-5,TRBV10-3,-,CAISESGAQETQYF,TGTGCCATCAGTGAGTCAGGGGCCCAAGAGACCCAGTACTTC
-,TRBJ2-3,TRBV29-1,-,CSVVFVDTQYF,TGCAGCGTTGTATTCGTAGATACGCAGTATTTT
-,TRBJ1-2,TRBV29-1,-,CSAEGVNYGYTF,TGCAGCGCCGAAGGGGTAAACTATGGCTACACCTTC
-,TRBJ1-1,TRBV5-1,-,CASSQGTEAFF,TGCGCCAGCAGCCAGGGGACTGAAGCTTTCTTT
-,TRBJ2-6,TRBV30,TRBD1,CAWSSGTAWSSGANVLTF,TGTGCCTGGAGTTCGGGGACAGCGTGGTCCTCTGGGGCCAACGTCCTGACTTTC
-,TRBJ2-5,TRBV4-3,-,CASSLAGTWGETQYF,TGCGCCAGCAGCCTCGCCGGGACTTGGGGGGAGACCCAGTACTTC
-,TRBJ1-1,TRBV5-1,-,CASSLGARTSNTEAFF,TGCGCCAGCAGCTTGGGGGCTCGGACGTCGAACACTGAAGCTTTCTTT
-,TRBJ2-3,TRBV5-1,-,CASASGWADTQYF,TGCGCCAGCGCCTCAGGGTGGGCAGATACGCAGTATTTT
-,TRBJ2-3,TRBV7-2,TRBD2,CASSLELRGDTQYF,TGTGCCAGCAGCTTAGAGTTGCGGGGGGATACGCAGTATTTT
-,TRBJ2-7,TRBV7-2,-,CASSLPGIYEQYF,TGTGCCAGCAGCTTACCGGGGATCTACGAGCAGTACTTC
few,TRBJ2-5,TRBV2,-,CASQTETQYF,TGTGCCAGCCAGACAGAGACCCAGTACTTC
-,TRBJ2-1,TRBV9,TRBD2,CASSVLAGNEQFF,TGTGCCAGCAGCGTACTAGCGGGGAATGAGCAGTTCTTC
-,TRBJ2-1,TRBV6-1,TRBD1,CASSGAGTGMGEQFF,TGTGCCAGCAGTGGTGCGGGGACAGGGATGGGTGAGCAGTTCTTC
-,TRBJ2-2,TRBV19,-,CASHGPPAANTGELFF,TGTGCCAGTCATGGGCCCCCGGCGGCGAACACCGGGGAGCTGTTTTTT
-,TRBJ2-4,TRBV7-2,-,CASSHGTPGVAKNIQYF,TGTGCCAGCAGCCACGGGACCCCAGGGGTGGCCAAAAACATTCAGTACTTC
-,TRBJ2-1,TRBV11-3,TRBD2,CASSQSGNSYNEQFF,TGTGCCAGCAGCCAAAGCGGGAACTCCTACAATGAGCAGTTCTTC
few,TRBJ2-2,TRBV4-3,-,CASSQSVGELFF,TGCGCCAGCAGTCAAAGCGTCGGGGAGCTGTTTTTT
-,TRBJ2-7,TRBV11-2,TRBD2,CASSAARGGDEQYF,TGTGCCAGCAGCGCCGCACGGGGGGGCGACGAGCAGTACTTC
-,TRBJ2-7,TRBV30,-,CAWSTRHEQYF,TGTGCCTGGAGTACGCGGCACGAGCAGTACTTC
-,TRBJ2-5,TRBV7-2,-,CASSPPGETQYF,TGTGCCAGCAGCCCGCCAGGGGAGACCCAGTACTTC
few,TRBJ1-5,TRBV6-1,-,CASSELAGYSNQPQHF,TGTGCCAGCAGTGAATTGGCAGGGTATAGCAATCAGCCCCAGCATTTT
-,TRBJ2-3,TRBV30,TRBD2,CAWRPMVGGSTDTQYF,TGTGCCTGGAGACCCATGGTCGGGGGGAGCACAGATACGCAGTATTTT
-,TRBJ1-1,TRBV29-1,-,CSGGGPVNTEAFF,TGCAGCGGCGGGGGGCCTGTGAACACTGAAGCTTTCTTT
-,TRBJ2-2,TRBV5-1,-,CASRSGTANTGELFF,TGCGCCAGCAGATCCGGGACGGCTAACACCGGGGAGCTGTTTTTT
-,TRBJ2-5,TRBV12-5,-,CASGLYREETQYF,TGTGCTAGTGGTTTGTACAGGGAAGAGACCCAGTACTTC
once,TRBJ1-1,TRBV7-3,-,CASSVHLEAFF,TGTGCCAGCAGCGTGCATCTTGAAGCTTTCTTT
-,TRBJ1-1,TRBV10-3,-,CAISGREVNTEAFF,TGTGCCATCAGTGGCAGGGAAGTTAACACTGAAGCTTTCTTT
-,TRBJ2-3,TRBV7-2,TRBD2,CASSLAAGTSGGTQYF,TGTGCCAGCAGCTTAGCGGCGGGGACTAGCGGGGGTACGCAGTATTTT
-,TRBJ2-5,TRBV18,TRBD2,CASSPETSGSGDETQYF,TGTGCCAGCTCACCCGAGACTAGCGGGAGCGGTGATGAGACCCAGTACTTC
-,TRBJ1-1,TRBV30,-,CAWLDPGRGTEAFF,TGTGCCTGGCTAGACCCAGGGAGAGGCACTGAAGCTTTCTTT
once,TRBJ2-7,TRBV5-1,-,CASSLEWGRSPYEQYF,TGCGCCAGCAGCTTGGAATGGGGGCGTTCTCCCTACGAGCAGTACTTC
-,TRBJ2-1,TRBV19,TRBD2,CASRVTSGPEQFF,TGTGCCAGTAGGGTGACTAGCGGCCCGGAGCAGTTCTTC
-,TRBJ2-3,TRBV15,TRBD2,CATSRGSSGALTDTQYF,TGTGCCACCAGCAGAGGGTCTAGCGGGGCCCTCACAGATACGCAGTATTTT